The 11 T cell receptor beta chains listed next were all sequenced from one sample in a study of T cell repertoires in cytomegalovirus infection. Using its own MiXCR run on the reads, TCRdb lists one record per CDR3 protein. This sample carries 650,000 to 900,000 distinct CDR3 sequences, approximately 32% of them seen once, and the ten largest clones take around an eighth. Their cognate antigens are unknown. Here the sequenced sample was cultured CD8+ T cells from PBMCs, taken from culture after CMV antigen stimulation. These receptors were taken from a human donor in good health (CMV status not recorded). Some clones in this sample may be carry-over from other donors' samples.

V is TRBV27 and J is TRBJ2-7, with D possibly TRBD1 on 6 matching bases. The V end lost 6 bases, the J end lost 5 bases, and 20 bases lay between the germline ends. Germline V gives CDR1 MNHEY, CDR2 SMNVEV (reference sequence). The CDR3 contains 15 residues. The CDR3 nucleotides are TGTGCCAGCAGCTCTACAGGGTCCCCCTTTCACGAGCAGTACTTC. Translation: CASSSTGSPFHEQYF.

The chain recombines TRBV6-2 or TRBV6-3 with TRBJ1-1; a weak D match, TRBD1 (5 bases). The CDR3 extends over 17 amino acids. V shed 4 bases and J shed 3 bases, with 21 bases lying between them. CDR1 MNHEY and CDR2 SVGEGT come from the germline V gene. The DNA for the CDR3 is TGTGCCAGCAGTTCCTCCCTTCAGGGACGAAAGCACACTGAAGCTTTCTTT. Amino acid sequence: CASSSSLQGRKHTEAFF.

Only a few counts were recorded for this clonotype. This chain connects TRBV7-6 to TRBJ2-7; weak D call: TRBD2 (6 bases). The CDR3 is made up of 13 amino acids. V shed 6 bases and J shed 4 bases, with 13 bases lying between them. In germline, CDR1 is SGHVS, CDR2 FNYEAQ. The DNA for the CDR3 is TGTGCCAGCAGACCCGGGACTGCTTACGAGCAGTACGTC. Translation gives CASRPGTAYEQYV.

In this sample, this clonotype turned up a few times. The chain uses TRBV15 and TRBJ1-2; D is ambiguous. Germline lookup yields CDR1 LNHNV and CDR2 YYDKDF (reference sequence). The V and J ends lost 0 bases and 3 bases respectively, with 5 bases between them. The CDR3 totals 13 residues. CDR3 nucleotide sequence: TGTGCCACCAGCAGAGAGGGAGACTATGGCTACACCTTC. Amino acid sequence: CATSREGDYGYTF.

This clonotype has just a few counts. This chain connects TRBV19 to TRBJ2-7, with TRBD1 matching over 11 bases. V was pared by 7 bases and J by 6 bases, with 8 bases of the junction left unmatched. The CDR3 covers 14 residues. CDR1 LNHDA and CDR2 SQIVND come from the germline V gene (reference sequence). The CDR3 loop is CASTGPGQGGEQYF. The CDR3 coding sequence is TGTGCCAGTACTGGACCGGGACAGGGGGGCGAGCAGTACTTC.

This clonotype was detected a few times. The chain employs TRBV6-6 and TRBJ1-1; D uncertain. Between the trimmed V and J ends, which lost 1 base and 1 base, there was a span of 4 bases. The CDR3 loop spans 13 amino acids. The germline V gene encodes CDR1 MNHNY and CDR2 SVGAGI (reference sequence). This chain's CDR3 is CASSYLWNTEAFF. CDR3 coding DNA: TGTGCCAGCAGTTACTTATGGAACACTGAAGCTTTCTTT.

The chain combines TRBV6-1 with TRBJ2-7; 9 bases map to TRBD1. From germline, CDR1 is MNHNS and CDR2 SASEGT. The CDR3 length is 12 residues. With V trimmed by 9 bases and J by 6 bases, 6 bases remained unmatched. The chain's CDR3 is CASGTGRGEQYV. The CDR3 DNA is TGTGCCAGTGGGACAGGGAGGGGCGAGCAGTACGTC.

The genes are TRBV12-5 and TRBJ1-1; no firm D call. Trimming took 1 base from V and 9 from J, leaving 6 bases between them. The CDR3 length is 11 residues. The germline V gene has CDR1 LGHNT and CDR2 FRNRAP. The CDR3 sequence: CASGLGRKAFF. Written as DNA, the CDR3 is TGTGCTAGTGGTTTGGGTCGGAAAGCTTTCTTT.

This chain connects TRBV12-3 or TRBV12-4 to TRBJ2-3, with 10 bases that match TRBD2. With V trimmed by 6 bases and J by 2 bases, 14 bases remained unmatched. The CDR3 has 18 amino acids. The CDR3 protein is CASSETSGATPSTDTQYF. The DNA for the CDR3 is TGTGCCAGCAGCGAAACTAGCGGGGCTACCCCTTCCACAGATACGCAGTATTTT.

This clonotype was counted a single time. The chain joins TRBV7-9 to TRBJ1-2, with TRBD1 matching 9 bases. The CDR3 consists of 12 residues. The V segment lost 5 bases and the J segment 13 bases; nucleotides outside the gene matches: 8. CDR1 is SEHNR and CDR2 is FQNEAQ in the germline V gene (reference sequence). The CDR3 is CASSNRQDRGTF. CDR3 nucleotide sequence: TGTGCCAGCAGCAATAGACAGGACAGGGGCACCTTC.

The chain recombines TRBV20-1 with TRBJ1-1, with unresolved D. Germline V gene sequence: CDR1 DFQATT, CDR2 SNEGSKA (reference sequence). V lost 3 bases, J lost 2 bases, and 7 bases lay in between. The CDR3 is 12 residues long. The CDR3 sequence: CSASPTNTEAFF. CDR3 in DNA: TGCAGTGCTAGCCCCACTAACACTGAAGCTTTCTTT.